This record concerns one T cell receptor (beta chain) sequence. Measured with immunoSEQ multiplex PCR; TCRdb has only the in-frame clones, and not every one. The sample contains some 140,000 clones, roughly 92% of which appear only once. Between the trimmed V and J ends, which lost 3 bases and 8 bases, there was a span of 11 bases. CDR3 length equals 14 residues. Germline CDR1 and CDR2: MNHEY and SVGAGI. This record belongs to a study of control samples from healthy donors and cancer patients. This TCR derives from a man under 40 in good health. Material: blood. V usage is TRBV6-5 and J usage is TRBJ1-6; D is possibly TRBD1 (6 bases). CDR3 bases: TGTGCCAGCAGTTATAACAGGGCCCATTCACCCCTCCACTTT. Its translation: CASSYNRAHSPLHF.